Here is one T cell receptor (beta chain) with its context. This entry belongs to a study of blood T cell repertoires in COVID-19. Study as a whole: The study drew acute and convalescent COVID-19 samples from the United States, Italy and Spain.

How the authors handled the data: For nucleated cells, counts were estimated from reference gene primer amplification. Sequencing was performed with immunoSEQ multiplex PCR; in TCRdb, only in-frame clones are kept and a portion is missing. V and J calls and clone size come straight from that table; D and trimming were deduced from the DNA. The repertoire holds about 92,000 clones, 72% seen once, with 20% to 25% in the top ten. This CDR3 has 19 residues. V gave up 4 bases and J gave up 0 bases, with 23 bases separating them. Germline CDR1 and CDR2: LGHNA and YSLEER. This TCR was recovered from a woman aged 55-69 years in a cohort sampled during active or convalescent COVID-19. The chain uses TRBV4-3 and TRBJ2-3, with D perhaps TRBD2 (6 bases). Material: peripheral blood. The CDR3 here is CASSPLPVPRLGSTDTQYF. CDR3 sequence (DNA): TGCGCCAGCAGCCCCTTGCCGGTTCCGCGACTAGGGAGCACAGATACGCAGTATTTT.